The 16 T cell receptor beta chains presented below share a single source sample, sequenced in a study of cytomegalovirus exposure and HLA in healthy donors (TCRdb year 2017). Receptor libraries were prepared by the immunoSEQ multiplex PCR assay. TCRdb retrieved this table from immuneACCESS and kept in-frame rearrangements only. Not all clones are present; in checked studies, unresolved V genes account for under half, and no reason is known for the remainder. Counted in this sample were 200,000 to 250,000 clones; over 70% of them appeared once. Over 12% of the sample is in the top ten clones. The specimen sequenced was PBMCs. The receptors were gathered from a woman aged 25 to 39 in good health and CMV-seropositive.

In this sample, this clone turned up a few times. V gene TRBV30 combines with J gene TRBJ1-1; D ambiguous. Trimming cost V 4 bases and J 7 bases, with 10 bases left between them. Germline CDR1 and CDR2: GTSNPN and SVGIG (reference sequence). This CDR3 spans 11 amino acids. The CDR3 region has the DNA TGTGCCTGGAACGTGGTCCTTGAAGCTTTCTTT. It codes for CAWNVVLEAFF.

This clone has more than one count but fewer than ten. The chain uses TRBV11-2 and TRBJ1-3; D is ambiguous. The ends were cut back, 1 base at V and 2 bases at J, with 0 bases in the middle. This CDR3 region has 12 residues. The germline gives CDR1 SGHAT, CDR2 FQNNGV. The CDR3 DNA reads TGTGCCAGCAGCTTAGCTGGAAACACCATATATTTT. As protein: CASSLAGNTIYF.

V gene TRBV9 combines with J gene TRBJ2-1; D remains unclear. V lost 1 base to trimming and J lost 5 bases, with 7 bases between them. Germline V gene data show CDR1 as SGDLS and CDR2 as YYNGEE. This CDR3 spans 13 amino acids. The CDR3 nucleotides are TGTGCCAGCAGCGTATATTCCGACAATGAGCAGTTCTTC. Its translation: CASSVYSDNEQFF.

This clone was seen a handful of times. The chain is built from TRBV6-6 and TRBJ1-1; tentative D call: TRBD1 (6 bases). In germline, CDR1 is MNHNY, CDR2 SVGAGI (reference sequence). CDR3 length equals 13 residues. Trimming took off 6 bases at V and 5 bases at J, with 13 bases between the two ends. The CDR3 reads CASRPDRITEAFF. Here the CDR3 DNA reads TGTGCCAGCAGACCTGACAGGATTACTGAAGCTTTCTTT.

There are a few counts of this clone. The chain joins TRBV28 to TRBJ2-2, with D possibly matching TRBD2 (5 bases). Germline V lookup: CDR1 MDHEN, CDR2 SYDVKM. The CDR3 covers 12 residues. Deletions cut 11 bases from V and 1 base from J, with 8 bases between. CDR3 protein: CAARENTGELFF. The CDR3 nucleotides read TGTGCCGCCCGGGAGAACACCGGGGAGCTGTTTTTT.

As concerns this clone: Other DNA sequences in the same sample also yield this CDR3. This chain's CDR3 is CASSYGTEAFF. Here the CDR3 DNA reads TGTGCCAGCAGTTACGGGACTGAAGCTTTCTTT. The rearrangement uses TRBV6-5 and TRBJ1-1; D unclear. The CDR3 consists of 11 residues. V lost 2 bases and J lost 5, with 3 bases in between. The germline V gene has CDR1 MNHEY and CDR2 SVGAGI.

The rearrangement uses TRBV7-9 and TRBJ2-1; D unresolved. Germline V gene data show CDR1 as SEHNR and CDR2 as FQNEAQ (reference sequence). Trimming stripped 7 bases from V and 0 bases from J, with 4 bases between. The CDR3 runs 12 residues. CDR3 in amino acids: CASKSSYNEQFF. CDR3 DNA sequence: TGTGCCAGCAAAAGCTCCTACAATGAGCAGTTCTTC.

The J gene is TRBJ2-7, the V gene TRBV5-4, with a possible D match to TRBD2 (6 bases). This CDR3 region has 12 residues. Trimming removed 3 bases from V and 7 bases from J, with 11 bases in between. The V gene's germline CDR1 is SGHNT and CDR2 YYREEE (reference sequence). The CDR3 DNA is TGTGCCAGCAGCTGGGGACTGGGGGAGCAGTACTTC. Amino acid sequence: CASSWGLGEQYF.

This sequence joins TRBV5-1 and TRBJ2-7; the D gene is possibly TRBD1 (6 bases). Germline CDR1 SGHRS, CDR2 YFSETQ. The CDR3 has 14 amino acids. V lost 7 bases and J lost 3, with 17 bases in between. The CDR3 coding sequence is TGCGCCAGCCGACCTGGACAGAACCTCTACGAGCAGTACTTC. This encodes CASRPGQNLYEQYF.

J is TRBJ1-2 and V is TRBV7-8, with D maybe TRBD1 (5 bases). Germline V lookup: CDR1 SGHVS, CDR2 FQNEAQ. CDR3 length equals 13 residues. Trimming cost V 5 bases and J 3 bases, with 10 bases left between them. The CDR3 DNA sequence: TGTGCCAGCAGCCTTGGGACTGACTATGGCTACACCTTC. Its translation is CASSLGTDYGYTF. The full variable domain, in which reference TRBV7-8 and TRBJ1-2 provide the parts outside the CDR3, is GAGVSQSPRYKVAKRGQDVALRCDPISGHVSLFWYQQALGQGPEFLTYFQNEAQLDKSGLPSDRFFAERPEGSVSTLKIQRTQQEDSAVYLCASSLGTDYGYTFGSGTRLTVV.

The chain employs TRBV4-2 and TRBJ2-7; no firm D call. Trimming removed 0 bases at V and 5 bases at J, with 11 bases between. The V gene's germline CDR1 is LGHNA and CDR2 YNFKEQ. The CDR3 is 14 residues long. This CDR3 is CASSQESDRHEQYF. Written as DNA, the CDR3 is TGTGCCAGCAGCCAAGAATCCGATAGGCACGAGCAGTACTTC.

The V gene is TRBV19, the J gene TRBJ1-2, with D uncertain. This CDR3 region has 15 residues. V lost 8 bases to trimming and J lost 1 base, with 17 bases between them. CDR1 is LNHDA and CDR2 is SQIVND in the germline V gene (reference sequence). The DNA of the CDR3 is TGTGCCAGTCTCGGGCTGGCAGTCAGTAACTATGGCTACACCTTC. It codes for CASLGLAVSNYGYTF.

In DNA form, the CDR3 reads TGTGCCAGCAGTATCGGGGCTGAAAATGAGCAGTTCTTC. Amino acid sequence: CASSIGAENEQFF. The chain joins TRBV28 to TRBJ2-1; possibly TRBD1 or TRBD2 for D (5 bases each). This CDR3 comprises 13 residues. Germline V CDR1 and CDR2: MDHEN, SYDVKM. V lost 5 bases and J 7 bases, leaving 12 bases between the germline ends.

The chain joins TRBV10-3 to TRBJ2-3; possible D gene TRBD2, 5 bases. CDR3 length: 13 residues. Germline CDR1 and CDR2: ENHRY and SYGVKD. V was cut by 3 bases and J by 3 bases, with 7 bases left in between. CDR3 coding DNA: TGTGCCATCAGTGAAAGGGAGACAGATACGCAGTATTTT. Protein: CAISERETDTQYF.

The chain carries TRBV30 and TRBJ1-2; 7 bases map to TRBD1. In germline, CDR1 is GTSNPN, CDR2 SVGIG (reference sequence). There are 17 residues in the CDR3. J gave up 4 bases and V 8 bases, and 22 bases lay outside the gene matches. CDR3 residues: CATQSEALGQVLYGYTF. The CDR3 coding sequence is TGTGCCACGCAGTCAGAGGCCCTCGGACAGGTCCTCTATGGCTACACCTTC.

A few counts support this clone. The gene calls are TRBV6-1 and TRBJ1-2, with D unresolved. The CDR3 sequence is 13 residues long. Trimming removed 2 bases at V and 5 bases at J, with 9 bases between. In germline, CDR1 is MNHNS, CDR2 SASEGT. The CDR3 nucleotides read TGTGCCAGCAGTGAACGAGGGAATTATGGCTACACCTTC. It specifies CASSERGNYGYTF.